These 32 T cell receptor beta chains originate from one sample sequenced in a study of CD8+CD57+ T cells in acquired aplastic anemia. Profiling that covered TCR beta VDJ and CDR3 relied on genomic DNA as its template. One entry per CDR3 protein, called by TCRdb with MiXCR from the reads. The table lists 90,000 to 150,000 distinct CDR3 sequences, 50% to 60% of them singletons. Whoever was chosen for sequencing had shown CD8+CD57+ cell expansion by flow cytometry. Sequencing was performed on sorted CD4+, CD8+, or CD8+CD57+ T cells (not recorded which) from PBMCs. The receptors shown here come from a human donor with aplastic anemia.

This clonotype has only a few counts. The gene calls are TRBV24-1 and TRBJ2-1, with 7 bases that match TRBD1. Germline trimming cut 6 bases from V and 7 bases from J; bases unmatched to any gene: 11. Germline CDR1 and CDR2: KGHDR and SFDVKD. CDR3 length equals 15 residues. The CDR3, as DNA: TGTGCCACCAGTACCATGAGGGGGCGGAGGAATGAGCAGTTCTTC. Translating gives CATSTMRGRRNEQFF.

This clonotype has ten or more counts. V gene TRBV7-9 combines with J gene TRBJ1-4, with 8 bases matching TRBD1. This CDR3 has 14 amino acids. Trimming took 6 bases from V and 5 from J; bases not matched to a gene: 5. Germline CDR1 is SEHNR and CDR2 is FQNEAQ (reference sequence). Here the CDR3 reads CASRRDRGNEKLFF. CDR3 DNA: TGTGCCAGCAGGCGAGACAGGGGAAATGAAAAACTGTTTTTT.

This chain connects TRBV5-1 to TRBJ1-4; 8 bases are shared with TRBD1. J lost 8 bases, V lost 2 bases, and 8 bases had no gene match. The CDR3 covers 15 residues. Looked up from germline, CDR1 is SGHRS and CDR2 is YFSETQ. The CDR3 protein is CASSFAQGENEKLFF. The CDR3 DNA sequence: TGCGCCAGCAGCTTTGCACAGGGGGAAAACGAAAAACTGTTTTTT.

This chain uses TRBV11-2 with TRBJ1-1; no firm D call. Germline CDR1 reads SGHAT; CDR2 reads FQNNGV. V lost 5 bases, J lost 7 bases, and 14 bases lay in between. The CDR3 is made up of 13 amino acids. CDR3: CASSPLSRSEAFF. In nucleotides, the CDR3 is TGTGCCAGCAGCCCGCTCTCGAGGAGTGAAGCTTTCTTT.

The rearrangement uses TRBV19 and TRBJ1-2, with a possible D match to TRBD1 (5 bases). The CDR3 is 13 residues long. Trimming took 6 bases from V and 5 from J, leaving 13 bases between them. CDR1 LNHDA and CDR2 SQIVND come from the germline V gene (reference sequence). The DNA for the CDR3 is TGTGCCAGTAGCCCGACGGACACTTATGGCTACACCTTC. Translated, it gives CASSPTDTYGYTF.

This clonotype was observed a handful of times. J is TRBJ2-1 and V is TRBV24-1; possibly TRBD2 for D (7 bases). V was pared by 5 bases and J by 8 bases, with 18 bases between. The CDR3 is 15 residues long. Per germline, CDR1 KGHDR and CDR2 SFDVKD. The CDR3 bases are TGTGCCACCAGTGTAGGAGGGGGGGGCTGGGATGAGCAGTTCTTC. Its translation is CATSVGGGGWDEQFF.

This clonotype was seen ten or more times. The V gene is TRBV27, the J gene TRBJ2-7, with 7 bases that match TRBD2. The germline V gene has CDR1 MNHEY and CDR2 SMNVEV (reference sequence). Germline trimming cut 6 bases from V and 6 bases from J; bases unmatched to any gene: 2. This CDR3 is 11 amino acids long. This CDR3 is CASRSGAEQYF. The CDR3 DNA is TGTGCCAGCAGGAGCGGGGCCGAGCAGTACTTC.

The CDR3 nucleotides read TGTGCCAGCAGTCCCGCCACAGGGGGGGTGCGAGGCTACACCTTC. Amino acid sequence: CASSPATGGVRGYTF. The chain links TRBV27 to TRBJ1-2; TRBD1 agrees at 8 bases. CDR3 length: 15 residues. Germline V lookup: CDR1 MNHEY, CDR2 SMNVEV (reference sequence). With V trimmed by 5 bases and J by 8 bases, 13 bases remained unmatched.

CDR3 residues: CSVRQGAYEQYF. The CDR3 DNA sequence: TGCAGCGTTCGACAGGGGGCGTACGAGCAGTACTTC. This chain joins TRBV29-1 and TRBJ2-7; 10 positions agree with TRBD1. Per the germline V gene, CDR1 is SQVTM and CDR2 is ANQGSEA. Losses at the gene ends were 5 bases for V and 4 bases for J; bases not matched to a gene: 2. CDR3 length equals 12 residues.

The V call is TRBV9, the J call TRBJ1-4; no reliable D call. Germline V gives CDR1 SGDLS, CDR2 YYNGEE. V lost 1 base, J lost 7 bases, and 5 bases lay in between. CDR3 length equals 12 residues. The CDR3 nucleotides are TGTGCCAGCAGCGTAATGGGTGAAAAACTGTTTTTT. Its protein is CASSVMGEKLFF.

The genes are TRBV24-1 and TRBJ2-5; TRBD1 or TRBD2 may be the D gene (5 bases each). CDR1 is KGHDR, CDR2 SFDVKD, per germline. The CDR3 extends over 18 amino acids. V gave up 3 bases and J gave up 5 bases, with 24 bases separating them. DNA of the CDR3: TGTGCCACCAGTGATACTAGGGACCTGGATGAGGTCAGGGAGACCCAGTACTTC. It encodes CATSDTRDLDEVRETQYF.

There are many counts of this clonotype. The J gene is TRBJ2-1, the V gene TRBV7-8; possible D gene TRBD2, 7 bases. V lost 4 bases to trimming and J lost 3 bases, with 16 bases between them. The CDR3 runs 16 residues. Germline V gene data show CDR1 as SGHVS and CDR2 as FQNEAQ. The chain's CDR3 is CASSYLGGAGYNEQFF. CDR3 DNA sequence: TGTGCCAGCAGCTACCTTGGGGGGGCCGGCTACAATGAGCAGTTCTTC. The full variable domain, rest sourced from reference TRBV7-8 and TRBJ2-1, is GAGVSQSPRYKVAKRGQDVALRCDPISGHVSLFWYQQALGQGPEFLTYFQNEAQLDKSGLPSDRFFAERPEGSVSTLKIQRTQQEDSAVYLCASSYLGGAGYNEQFFGPGTRLTVL.

The table lists this clonotype with a few counts. A much more abundant neighbour one base away suggests this may be a read error. CDR3 bases: TGTGCCAGTAGTATTGGACAGGGATTGGAAGAGACCCGGTACTTC. It translates to CASSIGQGLEETRYF. The chain is built from TRBV19 and TRBJ2-5; 8 bases fit TRBD1. This CDR3 has 15 residues. The germline V gene encodes CDR1 LNHDA and CDR2 SQIVND (reference sequence). Full variable domain (missing parts from reference TRBV19 and TRBJ2-5): DGGITQSPKYLFRKEGQNVTLSCEQNLNHDAMYWYRQDPGQGLRLIYYSQIVNDFQKGDIAEGYSVSREKKESFPLTVTSAQKNPTAFYLCASSIGQGLEETRYFGPGTRLLVL.

This chain connects TRBV2 to TRBJ2-7, with D maybe TRBD2 (6 bases). The CDR3 spans 13 residues. V lost 7 bases and J lost 2, with 12 bases in between. The germline V gene has CDR1 SNHLY and CDR2 FYNNEI. The CDR3 here is CASMGLPAYEQYF. The CDR3 DNA sequence: TGTGCCAGCATGGGACTGCCTGCCTACGAGCAGTACTTC.

This clonotype is labeled as medium-sized (0.01 to 0.1%). The rearrangement links TRBV7-9 to TRBJ2-7; either TRBD1 or TRBD2 may fit D (5 bases each). The CDR3 runs 14 residues. CDR1 SEHNR and CDR2 FQNEAQ come from the germline V gene (reference sequence). Trimming left V 5 bases short and J 5 bases short, with 16 bases between. The CDR3 is CASSPQVGTNEQYF. The CDR3 bases are TGTGCCAGCAGCCCGCAGGTGGGGACCAACGAGCAGTACTTC.

V usage is TRBV11-2 and J usage is TRBJ2-2; D assignment may be TRBD1 or TRBD2 (5 bases each). Germline V gene sequence: CDR1 SGHAT, CDR2 FQNNGV. V gave up 3 bases and J gave up 2 bases, with 13 bases separating them. This CDR3 has 16 residues. The CDR3: CASSLGSGTNTGELFF. CDR3 bases: TGTGCCAGCAGCTTGGGGTCTGGGACCAACACCGGGGAGCTGTTTTTT.

The V call is TRBV19, the J call TRBJ1-2; D is perhaps TRBD1 (6 bases). The CDR3 spans 15 residues. The germline V gene has CDR1 LNHDA and CDR2 SQIVND (reference sequence). Trimming left V 7 bases short and J 4 bases short, with 19 bases between. Here the CDR3 reads CASNVGAAYFYGYTF. For the CDR3, the DNA is TGTGCCAGTAATGTGGGGGCCGCGTACTTCTATGGCTACACCTTC.

This chain links TRBV24-1 with TRBJ2-5, with 10 nucleotides matching TRBD2. V lost 4 bases to trimming and J lost 5 bases; unmatched junction nucleotides: 3. Germline CDR1 reads KGHDR; CDR2 reads SFDVKD. This CDR3 spans 14 amino acids. The CDR3 here is CATSESGRGETQYF. The CDR3 nucleotides read TGTGCCACCAGTGAAAGCGGGAGGGGGGAGACCCAGTACTTC.

This clonotype was detected only once. The V gene is TRBV10-2, the J gene TRBJ2-1, with 9 bases aligning to TRBD2. Looked up from germline, CDR1 is WSHSY and CDR2 is SAAADI. The V gene end was trimmed by 4 bases and the J gene end by 8 bases; junction bases not matched to a gene: 9. The CDR3 contains 15 residues. CDR3 loop: CASSAISGSRDEQFF. CDR3 in DNA: TGCGCCAGCAGTGCCATTAGCGGGAGTAGAGATGAGCAGTTCTTC.

In its sample, this clonotype was seen many times. The V call is TRBV14, the J call TRBJ1-3; D gene unclear. Trimming took off 1 base at V and 0 bases at J, with 10 bases between the two ends. Looked up from germline, CDR1 is SGHDN and CDR2 is FVKESK. The CDR3 has 16 amino acids. CDR3 protein: CASSQGTVVSGNTIYF. Written as DNA, the CDR3 is TGTGCCAGCAGCCAAGGAACGGTTGTCTCTGGAAACACCATATATTTT.

This clonotype was seen more than once but under ten times. This rearrangement joins TRBV29-1 to TRBJ2-5, with D unresolved. The V gene lost 4 bases and the J gene lost 5 bases, with 5 bases spanning the gap. This CDR3 has 10 residues. CDR1 is SQVTM, CDR2 ANQGSEA, per germline. CDR3 DNA sequence: TGCAGCGTTGGTGGGGAGACCCAGTACTTC. It yields the protein CSVGGETQYF.

Only a few counts were recorded for this clonotype. DNA for the CDR3: TGCAGCGTTGAATTAGTGGACAGACGGTACGAGCAGTACTTC. Encoded protein: CSVELVDRRYEQYF. The rearrangement joins TRBV29-1 to TRBJ2-7; weak D call: TRBD1 (6 bases). Trimming took 2 bases from V and 4 from J, leaving 15 bases between them. Germline V CDR1 and CDR2: SQVTM, ANQGSEA. The CDR3 has 14 residues.

This clonotype was detected only once. The chain combines TRBV19 with TRBJ1-5, with 7 bases aligning to TRBD1. From germline, CDR1 is LNHDA and CDR2 SQIVND (reference sequence). V shed 7 bases and J 14 bases; nucleotides not matched to a gene: 11. The CDR3 has 12 residues. CDR3 in amino acids: CASTTGQNNEHF. The CDR3 DNA sequence: TGTGCCAGTACCACGGGACAGAACAATGAGCATTTT.

This clonotype was seen a handful of times. The chain uses TRBV7-2 and TRBJ2-7, with 9 positions matching TRBD2. V trimming: 4 bases; J trimming: 7 bases; junction bases outside the gene matches: 8. Germline V CDR1 and CDR2: SGHTA, FQGNSA. This CDR3 contains 14 residues. CDR3 amino acids: CASSYGGGAWEQYF. The CDR3, as DNA: TGTGCCAGCAGCTATGGCGGGGGGGCGTGGGAGCAGTACTTC.

The rearrangement uses TRBV19 and TRBJ2-7; perhaps TRBD1 as D (6 bases). Germline V lookup: CDR1 LNHDA, CDR2 SQIVND (reference sequence). V was cut by 6 bases and J by 1 base, with 10 bases left in between. The CDR3 spans 13 residues. The CDR3 here is CASRATGSYEQYF. For the CDR3, the DNA is TGTGCCAGTAGGGCGACAGGTTCCTACGAGCAGTACTTC.

This clonotype has at least ten counts. The chain joins TRBV19 to TRBJ1-5; D not certain. Germline-derived CDR1 and CDR2 are LNHDA and SQIVND (reference sequence). This CDR3 region has 14 residues. With 1 base removed from V and 0 bases from J, the gap between germline ends came to 4 bases. The CDR3 DNA sequence: TGTGCCAGTAGTATAGGGTATAGCAATCAGCCCCAGCATTTT. Protein: CASSIGYSNQPQHF.

This chain links TRBV7-8 with TRBJ2-2, with 9 nucleotides matching TRBD1. After removal of 6 bases from V and 5 bases from J, the junction contained 7 bases not matched to a gene. This CDR3 spans 15 amino acids. The germline gives CDR1 SGHVS, CDR2 FQNEAQ. The CDR3 nucleotides read TGTGCCAGCAGGAAGGGACAGGGTGTAACCGGGGAGCTGTTTTTT. This gives the protein CASRKGQGVTGELFF.

The chain carries TRBV28 and TRBJ1-2; D gene uncertain. Germline V gives CDR1 MDHEN, CDR2 SYDVKM. The CDR3 totals 12 residues. The V and J ends lost 3 bases and 6 bases respectively, with 8 bases between them. The CDR3 coding sequence is TGTGCCAGCAGTTTGGTCGCGGATGGCTACACCTTC. Translating gives CASSLVADGYTF.

In its sample, this clonotype was seen many times. The chain is built from TRBV9 and TRBJ2-7, with D possibly being TRBD1 or TRBD2 (5 bases each). CDR3 size: 10 residues. V lost 3 bases to trimming and J lost 10 bases, with 8 bases between them. CDR1 SGDLS and CDR2 YYNGEE come from the germline V gene. The CDR3 sequence is CASSGDRQYF. CDR3 in DNA: TGTGCCAGCAGCGGGGACCGTCAGTACTTC.

This clonotype was seen at least ten times. The V call is TRBV5-5, the J call TRBJ1-6; D is unresolved. Germline V gene lookup returns CDR1 SGHKS and CDR2 YYEKEE (reference sequence). This CDR3 is 15 amino acids long. The germline V and J ends were trimmed by 4 bases and 9 bases, with 17 bases remaining between them. The CDR3 DNA reads TGTGCCAGCAGCAGCAGGACCAGCCCGTCTTCACCCCTCCACTTT. Translating gives CASSSRTSPSSPLHF.

The chain couples TRBV19 to TRBJ1-1; the D gene is possibly TRBD1 (5 bases). Trimming removed 5 bases from V and 2 bases from J, with 9 bases in between. The CDR3 is 13 residues long. CDR1 LNHDA and CDR2 SQIVND come from the germline V gene (reference sequence). In DNA, the CDR3 is TGTGCCAGTAGTCGGGGGGGTAACACTGAAGCTTTCTTT. Translated: CASSRGGNTEAFF.

V gene TRBV24-1 combines with J gene TRBJ1-1, with 7 bases matching TRBD1. The ends lost 4 bases at V and 10 bases at J; junction bases unmatched: 11. Germline CDR1 is KGHDR and CDR2 is SFDVKD. The CDR3 has 14 amino acids. The CDR3 loop reads CATSDGQVGRGAFF. CDR3 in DNA: TGTGCCACCAGTGACGGACAGGTGGGGAGGGGAGCTTTCTTT.